The 10 T cell receptor beta chains reported below all come from one sample, sequenced in a study of blood T cell repertoires in COVID-19. Some clones are missing from TCRdb's copy, which holds only in-frame ones; the method was immunoSEQ multiplex PCR. The repertoire holds approximately 470,000 clones, with approximately 83% as singletons. What was sequenced was peripheral blood. These receptors all come from a human donor in a cohort sampled during active COVID-19.

V gene TRBV4-2 combines with J gene TRBJ2-7, with 7 bases identical to TRBD2. This CDR3 has 15 amino acids. The ends lost 2 bases at V and 5 bases at J; junction bases unmatched: 9. Germline-derived CDR1 and CDR2 are LGHNA and YNFKEQ. CDR3 sequence reads: CASSQFVRAGDEQYF. DNA for the CDR3: TGTGCCAGCAGCCAATTCGTCAGGGCGGGAGACGAGCAGTACTTC.

The chain recombines TRBV30 with TRBJ1-1, with no clear D. The V gene lost 2 bases and the J gene lost 0 bases, with 7 bases spanning the gap. This CDR3 region has 13 residues. CDR1 and CDR2 (germline): GTSNPN, SVGIG (reference sequence). This CDR3 is CAWSPDMNTEAFF. The CDR3 DNA reads TGTGCCTGGAGTCCTGACATGAACACTGAAGCTTTCTTT.

This chain joins TRBV5-1 and TRBJ1-1; a weak D match, TRBD1 (6 bases). Trimming took 2 bases from V and 3 from J, leaving 8 bases between them. The CDR3 spans 13 residues. Germline assignment: CDR1 SGHRS and CDR2 YFSETQ. The CDR3 spells CASSLRTDTEAFF. The CDR3 bases are TGCGCCAGCAGCTTAAGGACAGACACTGAAGCTTTCTTT.

V gene TRBV30 combines with J gene TRBJ2-2; TRBD2 is a possible D gene (5 bases). This CDR3 has 11 amino acids. Germline V lookup: CDR1 GTSNPN, CDR2 SVGIG (reference sequence). The CDR3 DNA reads as TGTGCGTTCGGGGAGATCGGGGAGCTGTTTTTT. It codes for CAFGEIGELFF. Filled out from reference TRBV30 and TRBJ2-2, the complete variable domain reads SQTIHQWPATLVQPVGSPLSLECTVEGTSNPNLYWYRQAAGRGLQLLFYSVGIGQISSEVPQNLSASRPQDRQFILSSKKLLLSDSGFYLCAFGEIGELFFGEGSRLTVL.

The V gene is TRBV28, the J gene TRBJ2-7; D gene unclear. The ends were cut back, 11 bases at V and 0 bases at J, with 20 bases in the middle. CDR3 size: 15 residues. In germline, CDR1 is MDHEN, CDR2 SYDVKM. DNA of the CDR3: TGTGCCTCGTCGATAACGGGTCAAAGCTCCTACGAGCAGTACTTC. This sequence encodes CASSITGQSSYEQYF.

The chain carries TRBV19 and TRBJ2-7, with D perhaps matching TRBD1 (5 bases). Germline CDR1 is LNHDA and CDR2 is SQIVND (reference sequence). CDR3 length: 16 amino acids. Trimming left V 1 base short and J 3 bases short, with 16 bases between. The CDR3 DNA is TGTGCCAGTAGTATAGTCGCTTTTGGACATTTCTACGAGCAGTACTTC. It encodes CASSIVAFGHFYEQYF.

The chain combines TRBV7-2 with TRBJ2-1; perhaps TRBD2 as D (6 bases). Germline V gene lookup returns CDR1 SGHTA and CDR2 FQGNSA. The V end lost 5 bases, the J end lost 9 bases, and 20 bases lay between the germline ends. This CDR3 region has 15 residues. CDR3: CASSPGGPRRREQFF. CDR3 sequence (DNA): TGTGCCAGCAGCCCCGGGGGTCCACGGCGGCGTGAGCAGTTCTTC.

The chain is built from TRBV11-2 and TRBJ2-2; 12 bases align to TRBD1. The germline V gene has CDR1 SGHAT and CDR2 FQNNGV. The CDR3 consists of 18 residues. The junction had 12 bases not matched to a gene; V was cut back by 4 bases and J by 6 bases. For the CDR3, the DNA is TGTGCCAGCAGCTCCATGTTTCCGGGACAGGGGGCATCCGGGGAGCTGTTTTTT. This sequence encodes CASSSMFPGQGASGELFF.

V gene TRBV19 combines with J gene TRBJ2-1, with 13 bases that match TRBD2. J was trimmed by 9 bases and V by 5 bases; bases with no gene match: 7. The CDR3 is 15 amino acids. Germline V lookup: CDR1 LNHDA, CDR2 SQIVND (reference sequence). CDR3 DNA sequence: TGTGCCAGTAGTGCACTAGCGGGAGGGCCTTCTGAGCAGTTCTTC. Its translation is CASSALAGGPSEQFF.

CDR3 coding DNA: TGTGCCAGCTCACCAGACGGGTTGCACACTGAAGCTTTCTTT. Translation: CASSPDGLHTEAFF. This chain links TRBV18 with TRBJ1-1, with D hard to call. CDR1 and CDR2 from the germline V gene are KGHSH and LQKENI. Trimming removed 2 bases from V and 3 bases from J, with 10 bases in between. This CDR3 is built from 14 residues.